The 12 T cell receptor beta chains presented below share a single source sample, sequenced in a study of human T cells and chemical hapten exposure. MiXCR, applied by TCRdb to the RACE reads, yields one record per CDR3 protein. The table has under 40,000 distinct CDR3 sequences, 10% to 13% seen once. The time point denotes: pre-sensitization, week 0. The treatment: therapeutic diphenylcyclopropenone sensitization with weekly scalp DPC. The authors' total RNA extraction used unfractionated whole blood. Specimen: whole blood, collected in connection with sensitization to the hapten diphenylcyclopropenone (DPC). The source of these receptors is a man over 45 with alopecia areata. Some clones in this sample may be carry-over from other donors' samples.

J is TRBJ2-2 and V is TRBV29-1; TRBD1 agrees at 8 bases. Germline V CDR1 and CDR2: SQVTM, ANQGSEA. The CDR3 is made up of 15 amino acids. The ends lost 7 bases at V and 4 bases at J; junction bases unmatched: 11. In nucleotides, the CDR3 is TGCAGCGCGTTAACCAGGGGGCAGGTCACCGGGGAGCTGTTTTTT. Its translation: CSALTRGQVTGELFF.

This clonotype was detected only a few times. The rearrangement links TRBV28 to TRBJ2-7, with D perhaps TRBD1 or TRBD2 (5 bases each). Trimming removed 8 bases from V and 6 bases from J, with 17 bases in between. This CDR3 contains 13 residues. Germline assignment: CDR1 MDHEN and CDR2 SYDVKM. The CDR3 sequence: CASLSRDPVEQYF. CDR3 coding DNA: TGTGCCAGCCTGAGCCGGGACCCAGTCGAGCAGTACTTC. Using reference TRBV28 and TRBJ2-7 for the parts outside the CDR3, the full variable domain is DVKVTQSSRYLVKRTGEKVFLECVQDMDHENMFWYRQDPGLGLRLIYFSYDVKMKEKGDIPEGYSVSREKKERFSLILESASTNQTSMYLCASLSRDPVEQYFGPGTRLTVT.

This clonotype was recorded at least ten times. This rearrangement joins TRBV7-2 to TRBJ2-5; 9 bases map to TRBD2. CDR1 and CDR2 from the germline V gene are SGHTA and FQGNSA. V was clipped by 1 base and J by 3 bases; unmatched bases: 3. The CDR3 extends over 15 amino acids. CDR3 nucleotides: TGTGCCAGCAGCTTAGGCGGGAGGGGCGAAGAGACCCAGTACTTC. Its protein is CASSLGGRGEETQYF. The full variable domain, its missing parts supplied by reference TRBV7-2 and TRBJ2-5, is GAGVSQSPSNKVTEKGKDVELRCDPISGHTALYWYRQSLGQGLEFLIYFQGNSAPDKSGLPSDRFSAERTGGSVSTLTIQRTQQEDSAVYLCASSLGGRGEETQYFGPGTRLLVL.

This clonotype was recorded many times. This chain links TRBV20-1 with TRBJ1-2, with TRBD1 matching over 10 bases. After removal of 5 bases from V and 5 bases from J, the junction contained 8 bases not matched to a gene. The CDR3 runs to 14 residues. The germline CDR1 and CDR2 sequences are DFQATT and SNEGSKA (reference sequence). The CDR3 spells CSADTGQGIYGYTF. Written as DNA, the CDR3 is TGCAGTGCTGACACGGGACAGGGGATTTATGGCTACACCTTC.

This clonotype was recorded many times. DNA of the CDR3: TGCAGCGTTTTACCAGGACAGGGAAAAAGCTCCTACGAGCAGTACTTC. It translates to CSVLPGQGKSSYEQYF. The chain joins TRBV29-1 to TRBJ2-7; 8 bases match TRBD1. Germline CDR1 SQVTM, CDR2 ANQGSEA. This CDR3 region has 16 residues. The trim removed 5 bases at V and 0 bases at J, leaving 12 bases unmatched.

CDR3 sequence: CSVELIRGSYNEQFF. The CDR3, as DNA: TGCAGCGTTGAACTCATACGGGGCTCCTACAATGAGCAGTTCTTC. The chain recombines TRBV29-1 with TRBJ2-1; tentative D call: TRBD2 (5 bases). Germline values: CDR1 SQVTM, CDR2 ANQGSEA. V lost 2 bases and J lost 0, with 11 bases in between. CDR3 length: 15 residues.

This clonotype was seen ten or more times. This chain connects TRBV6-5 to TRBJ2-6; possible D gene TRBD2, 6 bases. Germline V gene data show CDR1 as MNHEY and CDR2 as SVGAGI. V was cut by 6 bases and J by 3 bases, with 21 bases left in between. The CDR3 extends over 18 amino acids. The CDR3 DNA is TGTGCCAGCAGGCAGGGCGGAGGGCCAAAAGGTGGGGCCAACGTCCTGACTTTC. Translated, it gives CASRQGGGPKGGANVLTF.

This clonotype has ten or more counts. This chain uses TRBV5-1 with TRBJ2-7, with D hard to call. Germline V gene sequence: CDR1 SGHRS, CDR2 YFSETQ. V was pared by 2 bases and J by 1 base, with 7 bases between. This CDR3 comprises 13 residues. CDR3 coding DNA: TGCGCCAGCAGCTTTGGCCGATCCTACGAGCAGTACTTC. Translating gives CASSFGRSYEQYF.

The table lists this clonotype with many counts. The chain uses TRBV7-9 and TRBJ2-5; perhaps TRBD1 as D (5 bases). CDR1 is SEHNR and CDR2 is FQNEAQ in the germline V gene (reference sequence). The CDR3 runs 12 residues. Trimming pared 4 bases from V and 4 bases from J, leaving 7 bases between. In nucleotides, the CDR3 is TGTGCCAGCAGCTCCCAGGGAGAGACCCAGTACTTC. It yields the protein CASSSQGETQYF. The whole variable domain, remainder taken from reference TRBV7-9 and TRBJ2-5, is DTGVSQNPRHKITKRGQNVTFRCDPISEHNRLYWYRQTLGQGPEFLTYFQNEAQLEKSRLLSDRFSAERPKGSFSTLEIQRTEQGDSAMYLCASSSQGETQYFGPGTRLLVL.

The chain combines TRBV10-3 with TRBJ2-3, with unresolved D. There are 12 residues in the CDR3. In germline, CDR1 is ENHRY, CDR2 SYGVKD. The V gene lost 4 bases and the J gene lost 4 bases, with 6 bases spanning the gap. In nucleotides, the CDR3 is TGTGCCATCAGTGGCCCGGCAGATACGCAGTATTTT. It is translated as CAISGPADTQYF.

The CDR3 region is CATIPGVAYEQYF. The CDR3 DNA sequence: TGTGCCACTATACCGGGGGTAGCCTACGAGCAGTACTTC. This chain joins TRBV28 and TRBJ2-7, with D perhaps matching TRBD2 (6 bases). In germline, CDR1 is MDHEN, CDR2 SYDVKM. This CDR3 has 13 amino acids. V lost 10 bases, J lost 2 bases, and 15 bases lay in between.

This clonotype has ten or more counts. CDR3: CSARQGDRTDTQYF. CDR3 coding DNA: TGCAGCGCCAGACAGGGGGATCGAACAGATACGCAGTATTTT. The chain uses TRBV29-1 and TRBJ2-3, with 9 bases lining up with TRBD1. Trimming removed 7 bases from V and 3 bases from J; junction bases left unmatched: 8. This CDR3 has 14 amino acids. Looked up from germline, CDR1 is SQVTM and CDR2 is ANQGSEA.